Listed here are 31 T cell receptor beta chains from one sample, sequenced in a study of T cells in Graves' hyperthyroidism and ophthalmopathy. TCR beta CDR3 regions were amplified from RNA. Carried out on the TCR CDR3, a first-round RT-PCR used the HTBI primer set. TCRdb re-called the multiplex PCR reads with MiXCR, one entry per CDR3 protein. Of fewer than 750,000 distinct CDR3 sequences in the sample, roughly 15% were seen once. The sample consisted of blood. The receptors originated from a woman aged 45-65 years with Graves' ophthalmopathy.

The V gene is TRBV11-2, the J gene TRBJ2-7; D possibly uses TRBD1 or TRBD2 (5 bases each). The CDR3 totals 14 residues. V was pared by 3 bases and J by 0 bases, with 9 bases between. Germline values: CDR1 SGHAT, CDR2 FQNNGV. This CDR3 is CASSFGTASYEQYF. The DNA of the CDR3 is TGTGCCAGCAGCTTTGGGACGGCCTCCTACGAGCAGTACTTC. The full variable domain, in which reference TRBV11-2 and TRBJ2-7 provide the parts outside the CDR3, is EAGVAQSPRYKIIEKRQSVAFWCNPISGHATLYWYQQILGQGPKLLIQFQNNGVVDDSQLPKDRFSAERLKGVDSTLKIQPAKLEDSAVYLCASSFGTASYEQYFGPGTRLTVT.

The genes are TRBV6-2 or TRBV6-3 and TRBJ2-1, with 13 positions matching TRBD2. The CDR3 loop spans 15 amino acids. Germline CDR1 reads MNHEY; CDR2 reads SVGEGT. After removal of 6 bases from V and 6 bases from J, the junction contained 5 bases not matched to a gene. The CDR3 nucleotides are TGTGCCAGCAGGCGCCGGACTAGCGGGAGCAATGAGCAGTTCTTC. Translating it yields CASRRRTSGSNEQFF.

The chain joins TRBV24-1 to TRBJ2-5, with D tentatively TRBD2 (6 bases). This CDR3 comprises 14 residues. The germline V gene has CDR1 KGHDR and CDR2 SFDVKD. V lost 1 base and J 5 bases, leaving 10 bases between the germline ends. The CDR3 is CATSDFGGRETQYF. The CDR3 coding sequence is TGTGCCACCAGTGATTTTGGAGGGCGGGAGACCCAGTACTTC.

This clonotype was recorded at least ten times. The gene calls are TRBV28 and TRBJ2-6; D is unresolved. V lost 4 bases and J 0 bases, leaving 13 bases between the germline ends. The germline gives CDR1 MDHEN, CDR2 SYDVKM. The CDR3 loop spans 17 amino acids. CDR3 residues: CASSSEGISSGANVLTF. DNA for the CDR3: TGTGCCAGCAGTTCTGAAGGGATCTCCTCTGGGGCCAACGTCCTGACTTTC. The full variable domain, rest sourced from reference TRBV28 and TRBJ2-6, is DVKVTQSSRYLVKRTGEKVFLECVQDMDHENMFWYRQDPGLGLRLIYFSYDVKMKEKGDIPEGYSVSREKKERFSLILESASTNQTSMYLCASSSEGISSGANVLTFGAGSRLTVL.

Many counts were recorded for this clonotype. The chain carries TRBV5-1 and TRBJ2-7; TRBD2 matches at 8 bases. V gave up 5 bases and J gave up 4 bases; unmatched junction bases: 8. The V gene's germline CDR1 is SGHRS and CDR2 YFSETQ. This CDR3 has 14 residues. The CDR3 coding sequence is TGCGCCAGCAGGGAAGTCGGGAGGGTGTACGAGCAGTACTTC. Protein product: CASREVGRVYEQYF. The full variable domain, its missing parts supplied by reference TRBV5-1 and TRBJ2-7, is KAGVTQTPRYLIKTRGQQVTLSCSPISGHRSVSWYQQTPGQGLQFLFEYFSETQRNKGNFPGRFSGRQFSNSRSEMNVSTLELGDSALYLCASREVGRVYEQYFGPGTRLTVT.

The rearrangement joins TRBV6-2 or TRBV6-3 to TRBJ1-4; D not certain. The germline V and J ends were trimmed by 4 bases and 5 bases, with 11 bases remaining between them. This CDR3 is 14 amino acids long. Per germline, CDR1 MNHEY and CDR2 SVGEGT. CDR3 in DNA: TGTGCCAGCAGTTGGAGGGCCGGGAATGAAAAACTGTTTTTT. Protein: CASSWRAGNEKLFF.

This clonotype has more than one count but fewer than ten. This chain joins TRBV28 and TRBJ1-2; tentatively, D is TRBD1 (6 bases). This CDR3 has 12 amino acids. Germline V gives CDR1 MDHEN, CDR2 SYDVKM. V lost 7 bases to trimming and J lost 6 bases, with 12 bases between them. The CDR3 DNA reads as TGTGCCAGCACGTTAGGGACACATGGCTACACCTTC. It yields the protein CASTLGTHGYTF.

There are many counts of this clonotype. This chain links TRBV27 with TRBJ1-2; D ambiguous. The CDR3 contains 18 residues. Germline values: CDR1 MNHEY, CDR2 SMNVEV (reference sequence). V was trimmed by 1 base and J by 2 bases, leaving 20 bases between them. CDR3: CASSLYPLPIGLNYGYTF. CDR3 nucleotides: TGTGCCAGCAGTTTATACCCCCTCCCAATCGGACTCAACTATGGCTACACCTTC.

The sample holds many counts of this clonotype. The rearrangement uses TRBV7-8 and TRBJ2-3; TRBD1 aligns across 7 bases. The CDR3 spans 15 residues. CDR1 and CDR2 (germline): SGHVS, FQNEAQ. With V trimmed by 5 bases and J by 4 bases, 9 bases remained unmatched. The CDR3 here is CASSGVTGAPDTQYF. The CDR3 DNA sequence: TGTGCCAGCAGCGGGGTAACAGGGGCGCCAGATACGCAGTATTTT.

The CDR3 nucleotides read TGCAGCGTTGACCCTATGAACACTGAAGCTTTCTTT. It specifies CSVDPMNTEAFF. This chain uses TRBV29-1 with TRBJ1-1; D is ambiguous. CDR1 and CDR2 (germline): SQVTM, ANQGSEA. V gave up 3 bases and J gave up 0 bases, with 5 bases separating them. The CDR3 loop spans 12 amino acids.

This rearrangement joins TRBV20-1 to TRBJ1-2; 7 positions match TRBD1. This CDR3 contains 14 residues. V gave up 3 bases and J gave up 4 bases; unmatched junction bases: 8. CDR1 and CDR2 (germline): DFQATT, SNEGSKA (reference sequence). CDR3 coding DNA: TGCAGTGCTAGGGAAGGACAGGCGTTCTATGGCTACACCTTC. Encoded protein: CSAREGQAFYGYTF.

This clonotype was detected many times. This rearrangement joins TRBV28 to TRBJ2-3, with 10 bases aligning to TRBD1. The CDR3 contains 16 residues. From germline, CDR1 is MDHEN and CDR2 SYDVKM. Trimming at V came to 4 bases and at J to 2 bases, leaving 6 bases not matched to a gene. The CDR3 spells CASSSSTGGFTDTQYF. Written as DNA, the CDR3 is TGTGCCAGCAGTTCATCGACAGGGGGCTTCACAGATACGCAGTATTTT.

This clonotype occurred a few times. The V and J genes are TRBV19 and TRBJ1-2, with a tentative D call TRBD1 (5 bases). The CDR3 sequence is 10 residues long. CDR1 LNHDA and CDR2 SQIVND come from the germline V gene (reference sequence). V was pared by 10 bases and J by 6 bases, with 9 bases between. This CDR3 is CATWGDGYTF. The CDR3, as DNA: TGTGCCACCTGGGGGGATGGCTACACCTTC.

This clonotype was detected only a few times. This may be a read error: a much more frequent sequence differs by one nucleotide. V gene TRBV7-8 combines with J gene TRBJ2-1; possibly TRBD2 for D (5 bases). Deletions cut 6 bases from V and 8 bases from J, with 11 bases between. Germline V CDR1 and CDR2: SGHVS, FQNEAQ. This CDR3 has 12 amino acids. Here the CDR3 DNA reads TGTGCCAGCAGTGAATGGAGGCATGAGCAGTTCTTC. Translation: CASSEWRHEQFF.

This clonotype was seen ten or more times. The V call is TRBV13, the J call TRBJ2-7, with D tentatively TRBD1 (5 bases). V was clipped by 5 bases and J by 0 bases, with 11 bases between them. The germline gives CDR1 PRHDT, CDR2 FYEKMQ (reference sequence). The CDR3 is 14 residues long. CDR3 sequence (DNA): TGTGCCAGCAGCGTACAGACAGTCTCCTACGAGCAGTACTTC. Protein: CASSVQTVSYEQYF.

This clonotype was observed a few times. This chain's CDR3 is CASRTQGYGSYEQYF. The CDR3 nucleotides read TGTGCCAGCAGGACACAGGGCTACGGCTCCTACGAGCAGTACTTC. The V gene is TRBV28, the J gene TRBJ2-7; D is possibly TRBD1 (6 bases). The V end was cut by 6 bases, the J end by 0 bases, with 15 bases between. The CDR3 is 15 residues long. Germline loops: CDR1 MDHEN, CDR2 SYDVKM.

This clonotype appeared many times. The V call is TRBV7-8, the J call TRBJ2-1, with TRBD2 matching over 12 bases. After removal of 2 bases from V and 4 bases from J, the junction contained 9 bases not matched to a gene. Per germline, CDR1 SGHVS and CDR2 FQNEAQ. This CDR3 has 18 residues. As DNA, the CDR3 is TGTGCCAGCAGCTTACGGGACCCCCTAGCGGGAGGGTACAATGAGCAGTTCTTC. This translates into CASSLRDPLAGGYNEQFF.

This clonotype was observed many times. This chain uses TRBV5-6 with TRBJ1-1, with D perhaps TRBD1 (5 bases). The V and J ends lost 6 bases and 0 bases respectively, with 9 bases between them. CDR3 length: 13 amino acids. Germline CDR1 is SGHDT and CDR2 is YYEEEE. This CDR3 reads CASKGTVNTEAFF. The CDR3 coding sequence is TGTGCCAGCAAAGGGACGGTGAACACTGAAGCTTTCTTT.

This clonotype was seen at least ten times. The chain employs TRBV28 and TRBJ2-7; 8 bases are a match to TRBD1. CDR1 and CDR2 from the germline V gene are MDHEN and SYDVKM. J was trimmed by 2 bases and V by 0 bases; bases with no gene match: 6. The CDR3 runs to 16 residues. CDR3 coding DNA: TGTGCCAGCAGTTTATGGCTGACAGGGGAACCCTACGAGCAGTACTTC. Its translation: CASSLWLTGEPYEQYF.

This clonotype occurred many times. This chain uses TRBV12-3 or TRBV12-4 with TRBJ1-5; 7 bases map to TRBD1. The J segment lost 4 bases and the V segment lost 6 bases, leaving 3 bases of the junction unmatched. The CDR3 has 13 residues. The CDR3: CASRGTVNQPQHF. Written as DNA, the CDR3 is TGTGCCAGCAGAGGGACAGTTAATCAGCCCCAGCATTTT.

As concerns this clonotype: This may stem from a read error, because a much larger clone lies one nucleotide away. The V call is TRBV24-1, the J call TRBJ2-2, with 10 bases that match TRBD1. J gave up 4 bases and V 4 bases, and 5 bases lay outside the gene matches. CDR3 length equals 16 residues. Germline V gene sequence: CDR1 KGHDR, CDR2 SFDVKD. The CDR3 DNA sequence: TGTGCCACCAGTGACTCAGGACAGGGGGTCACCGGGGAGCTGTTTTTT. Its translation: CATSDSGQGVTGELFF.

This clonotype was seen at least ten times. J is TRBJ2-7 and V is TRBV7-9; TRBD1 agrees at 8 bases. Germline trimming cut 2 bases from V and 3 bases from J; bases unmatched to any gene: 6. The germline V gene encodes CDR1 SEHNR and CDR2 FQNEAQ (reference sequence). The length of the CDR3 is 15 residues. The CDR3 spells CASSLFETGDYEQYF. The CDR3 DNA follows: TGTGCCAGCAGCTTATTCGAGACAGGGGACTACGAGCAGTACTTC.

This clonotype was observed many times. This chain uses TRBV13 with TRBJ2-1, with TRBD2 matching over 13 bases. Germline V gives CDR1 PRHDT, CDR2 FYEKMQ (reference sequence). With V trimmed by 3 bases and J by 3 bases, 8 bases remained unmatched. There are 18 residues in the CDR3. The CDR3 loop reads CASSFRTSGRLFYNEQFF. Written as DNA, the CDR3 is TGTGCCAGCAGCTTTCGGACTAGCGGGAGACTATTCTACAATGAGCAGTTCTTC.

At least ten counts were recorded for this clonotype. The rearrangement joins TRBV7-3 to TRBJ1-6; 9 bases line up with TRBD1. This CDR3 has 16 residues. Trimming removed 5 bases from V and 7 bases from J; junction bases left unmatched: 9. CDR1 SGHTA and CDR2 FQGTGA come from the germline V gene. CDR3 nucleotide sequence: TGTGCCAGCAGCCAACAGGGGGCGACGGGGAATTCACCCCTCCACTTT. Protein product: CASSQQGATGNSPLHF.

The sample holds many counts of this clonotype. This sequence joins TRBV9 and TRBJ1-1; 7 positions agree with TRBD1. CDR3 length equals 14 residues. From germline, CDR1 is SGDLS and CDR2 YYNGEE. The junction had 7 bases not matched to a gene; V was cut back by 3 bases and J by 5 bases. CDR3: CASSATDRTTEAFF. CDR3 nucleotides: TGTGCCAGCAGCGCAACGGACAGGACGACTGAAGCTTTCTTT.

This clonotype was found a few times. The CDR3 loop reads CASSYTGRSNQPQHF. The CDR3 nucleotides are TGTGCCAGCAGTTACACCGGACGAAGCAATCAGCCCCAGCATTTT. The V gene is TRBV6-5, the J gene TRBJ1-5; D ambiguous. Trimming pared 2 bases from V and 1 base from J, leaving 9 bases between. The length of the CDR3 is 15 residues. CDR1 and CDR2 from the germline V gene are MNHEY and SVGAGI.

This clonotype was seen ten or more times. This CDR3 reads CAIRPGLGGVNEQFF. CDR3 in DNA: TGTGCCATCAGACCAGGACTAGGTGGGGTAAATGAGCAGTTCTTC. The V and J genes are TRBV12-3 or TRBV12-4 and TRBJ2-1, with TRBD2 identical over 7 bases. This CDR3 has 15 amino acids. The trim removed 10 bases at V and 7 bases at J, leaving 16 bases unmatched.

This clonotype was counted at least ten times. This chain links TRBV28 with TRBJ2-3, with 10 positions matching TRBD2. The length of the CDR3 is 16 residues. Germline values: CDR1 MDHEN, CDR2 SYDVKM. V shed 3 bases and J 2 bases; nucleotides not matched to a gene: 5. The CDR3: CASSLSSGRNTDTQYF. CDR3 bases: TGTGCCAGCAGTTTGAGTAGCGGGAGGAACACAGATACGCAGTATTTT.

This sequence joins TRBV20-1 and TRBJ1-3; D is undetermined. There are 16 residues in the CDR3. Germline V gene data show CDR1 as DFQATT and CDR2 as SNEGSKA (reference sequence). Trimming pared 3 bases from V and 0 bases from J, leaving 15 bases between. CDR3 coding DNA: TGCAGTGCTAGGGGCCTGGGATCCGCCTCTGGAAACACCATATATTTT. Translating it yields CSARGLGSASGNTIYF.

This clonotype was detected ten times or more. The gene calls are TRBV6-2 or TRBV6-3 and TRBJ2-7; D might be TRBD1 (5 bases). The CDR3 has 11 amino acids. V lost 7 bases, J lost 4 bases, and 8 bases lay in between. Per germline, CDR1 MNHEY and CDR2 SVGEGT. Here the CDR3 DNA reads TGTGCCAGCACCCAGGGATACGAGCAGTACTTC. It is translated as CASTQGYEQYF.

This clonotype was recorded many times. The chain has TRBV18 and TRBJ2-3; 10 nucleotides align to TRBD1. The CDR3 covers 15 residues. Germline trimming cut 3 bases from V and 3 bases from J; bases unmatched to any gene: 3. Germline CDR1 KGHSH, CDR2 LQKENI. CDR3 sequence: CASSPGQGLTDTQYF. As DNA, the CDR3 is TGTGCCAGCTCACCGGGACAGGGGCTAACAGATACGCAGTATTTT.